This T cell receptor (beta chain) was sequenced for a study of beta chain features in type 1 diabetes. Notes on the study in general: A greater similarity of naive, central memory and Treg TCRB repertoires was seen among patients than among healthy donors.

In the case of this clone: Antigen specificity is unknown.

The sequenced template was cDNA made from the entire isolated RNA. Sequencing was performed with immunoSEQ multiplex PCR; in TCRdb, only in-frame clones are kept and a portion is missing. The sample contains around 330,000 clones, approximately 9.9% of which appear only once. Germline loops: CDR1 MDHEN, CDR2 SYDVKM. With V trimmed by 5 bases and J by 2 bases, 5 bases remained unmatched. The CDR3 loop spans 15 amino acids. Sequencing was performed on naive CD4+ T cells from blood. The chain is built from TRBV28 and TRBJ2-5; TRBD2 aligns across 10 bases. The source of this sequence is a woman younger than 45 in good health. The DNA of the CDR3 is TGTGCCAGCAGTCCTAGCGGGAGTCAGCAAGAGACCCAGTACTTC. Residues: CASSPSGSQQETQYF.